A single sample is the source of the 17 T cell receptor beta chains below, sequenced in a study of CD8 T cells in Susac syndrome. A quantity of about 0.5 to 1 ug RNA underwent reverse transcription using random hexamers. TCRdb processed the immunoSEQ multiplex PCR reads anew with MiXCR; each CDR3 protein has one entry. The sample has 20,000 to 25,000 distinct CDR3 sequences; more than 85% are singletons. Sequences were obtained from CD8+ T cells from PBMCs. The origin of the receptors is a human donor in good health.

The chain employs TRBV20-1 and TRBJ2-2; TRBD2 matches 9 bases. CDR3 length: 16 residues. Per the germline V gene, CDR1 is DFQATT and CDR2 is SNEGSKA (reference sequence). The ends lost 0 bases at V and 4 bases at J; junction bases unmatched: 6. The CDR3 is CSARDSGGRATGELFF. CDR3 nucleotides: TGCAGTGCTAGAGATAGCGGGGGTAGGGCCACCGGGGAGCTGTTTTTT.

The chain has TRBV19 and TRBJ2-1; D unclear. V gave up 5 bases and J gave up 0 bases, with 5 bases separating them. Germline values: CDR1 LNHDA, CDR2 SQIVND (reference sequence). CDR3 length: 13 residues. The CDR3 is CASSADSYNEQFF. Here the CDR3 DNA reads TGTGCCAGTAGTGCGGACTCCTACAATGAGCAGTTCTTC.

V usage is TRBV7-2 and J usage is TRBJ2-7; weak D call: TRBD2 (5 bases). This CDR3 is built from 13 residues. From germline, CDR1 is SGHTA and CDR2 FQGNSA. With 5 bases removed from V and 2 bases from J, the gap between germline ends came to 10 bases. CDR3 amino acids: CASSPGITYEQYF. In DNA, the CDR3 is TGTGCCAGCAGCCCCGGGATAACCTACGAGCAGTACTTC.

The chain combines TRBV13 with TRBJ1-1; D is possibly TRBD1 (5 bases). Per germline, CDR1 PRHDT and CDR2 FYEKMQ (reference sequence). The CDR3 loop spans 12 amino acids. Trimming left V 4 bases short and J 6 bases short, with 9 bases between. Written as DNA, the CDR3 is TGTGCCAGCAGCTATAGGGGTTCTGAAGCTTTCTTT. It specifies CASSYRGSEAFF.

The gene calls are TRBV12-3 or TRBV12-4 and TRBJ1-2; D gene ambiguous. V dropped 2 bases and J dropped 5 bases, with 9 bases sitting between them. The CDR3 length is 13 residues. CDR3 bases: TGTGCCAGCAGTTTAACAGAAAGATATGGCTACACCTTC. The encoded protein is CASSLTERYGYTF.

The rearrangement links TRBV29-1 to TRBJ2-7; weak D call: TRBD2 (6 bases). The CDR3 is 13 residues long. The V end was cut by 3 bases, the J end by 0 bases, with 9 bases between. Germline loops: CDR1 SQVTM, CDR2 ANQGSEA. The CDR3 protein is CSVEAGNSYEQYF. DNA of the CDR3: TGCAGCGTTGAGGCGGGGAACTCCTACGAGCAGTACTTC.

This clonotype appeared a single time. This chain uses TRBV12-3 or TRBV12-4 with TRBJ2-2, with D maybe TRBD1 (5 bases). This CDR3 is built from 15 residues. Between the trimmed V and J ends, which lost 6 bases and 0 bases, there was a span of 11 bases. The CDR3 sequence: CASRVDTANTGELFF. In nucleotides, the CDR3 is TGTGCCAGCAGGGTGGACACCGCGAACACCGGGGAGCTGTTTTTT.

The rearrangement joins TRBV6-2 or TRBV6-3 to TRBJ2-1; D remains ambiguous. CDR3 size: 16 residues. Per germline, CDR1 MNHEY and CDR2 SVGEGT. The ends were cut back, 1 base at V and 0 bases at J, with 10 bases in the middle. CDR3 protein: CASSYLDRSSYNEQFF. The CDR3 nucleotides are TGTGCCAGCAGTTACTTGGACCGGAGCTCCTACAATGAGCAGTTCTTC.

This clonotype was seen only once. The chain employs TRBV4-3 and TRBJ2-1, with 7 positions matching TRBD1. Trimming removed 4 bases from V and 8 bases from J; junction bases left unmatched: 5. This CDR3 contains 13 residues. The germline CDR1 and CDR2 sequences are LGHNA and YSLEER. Here the CDR3 DNA reads TGCGCCAGCAGCCCCCTCACAGGGGATGAGCAGTTCTTC. It is translated as CASSPLTGDEQFF.

V usage is TRBV19 and J usage is TRBJ2-5; TRBD2 matches 14 bases. Germline-derived CDR1 and CDR2 are LNHDA and SQIVND (reference sequence). The CDR3 is made up of 17 amino acids. The ends lost 4 bases at V and 1 base at J; junction bases unmatched: 5. The CDR3 region is CASSRTSGGPRQETQYF. DNA for the CDR3: TGTGCCAGTAGTAGGACTAGCGGGGGGCCCCGCCAAGAGACCCAGTACTTC.

This clonotype was seen a few times. This rearrangement joins TRBV4-3 to TRBJ2-7; D is unclear. CDR3 length: 14 residues. The V end was cut by 5 bases, the J end by 3 bases, with 14 bases between. Germline V gene data show CDR1 as LGHNA and CDR2 as YSLEER. CDR3 amino acids: CASSRNSDDYEQYF. CDR3 bases: TGCGCCAGCAGCAGGAACAGCGACGACTACGAGCAGTACTTC.

The DNA for the CDR3 is TGCGCCAGCAGCCAGAACAGGGCGAAGAATTCACCCCTCCACTTT. Amino acid sequence: CASSQNRAKNSPLHF. V usage is TRBV4-3 and J usage is TRBJ1-6, with a weak D call TRBD1 (6 bases). This CDR3 comprises 15 residues. CDR1 is LGHNA, CDR2 YSLEER, per germline. V gave up 3 bases and J gave up 7 bases, with 13 bases separating them.

The chain combines TRBV7-8 with TRBJ1-4; 8 nucleotides match TRBD1. With 5 bases clipped from V and 5 bases from J, the junction kept 10 bases outside the gene matches. There are 16 residues in the CDR3. Germline V gives CDR1 SGHVS, CDR2 FQNEAQ. In nucleotides, the CDR3 is TGTGCCAGCAGCCCTAATCCAGGGGGCGAAAATGAAAAACTGTTTTTT. Its protein is CASSPNPGGENEKLFF.

CDR3 DNA sequence: TGTGCCAGCAGGACACAGGGGGAGCCCCAGCATTTT. This translates into CASRTQGEPQHF. The V and J genes are TRBV2 and TRBJ1-5; 8 bases match TRBD1. With V trimmed by 6 bases and J by 8 bases, 3 bases remained unmatched. This CDR3 region has 12 residues. Germline V lookup: CDR1 SNHLY, CDR2 FYNNEI.

The CDR3 loop is CARQQGADSETQYF. CDR3 in DNA: TGTGCCAGACAACAGGGGGCGGATTCGGAGACCCAGTACTTC. This rearrangement joins TRBV2 to TRBJ2-5, with TRBD1 matching 9 bases. V was pared by 9 bases and J by 5 bases, with 10 bases of the junction left unmatched. The CDR3 spans 14 residues. Germline CDR1 is SNHLY and CDR2 is FYNNEI. Full variable domain (outside the CDR3, taken from reference TRBV2 and TRBJ2-5): EPEVTQTPSHQVTQMGQEVILRCVPISNHLYFYWYRQILGQKVEFLVSFYNNEISEKSEIFDDQFSVERPDGSNFTLKIRSTKLEDSAMYFCARQQGADSETQYFGPGTRLLVL.

This chain connects TRBV2 to TRBJ2-5; 8 positions agree with TRBD1. The CDR3 runs 14 residues. V was clipped by 7 bases and J by 1 base; unmatched bases: 5. Looked up from germline, CDR1 is SNHLY and CDR2 is FYNNEI. The CDR3 bases are TGTGCCAGCAAGACAGGGGCCCGCCAAGAGACCCAGTACTTC. It encodes CASKTGARQETQYF.

The chain joins TRBV6-4 to TRBJ2-7; D not resolved. V was pared by 5 bases and J by 0 bases, with 14 bases between. This CDR3 region has 15 residues. CDR1 and CDR2 (germline): MRHNA, SNTAGT. The CDR3 reads CASSPSGGSSYEQYF. CDR3 nucleotide sequence: TGTGCCAGCAGTCCCTCCGGCGGTAGCTCCTACGAGCAGTACTTC.